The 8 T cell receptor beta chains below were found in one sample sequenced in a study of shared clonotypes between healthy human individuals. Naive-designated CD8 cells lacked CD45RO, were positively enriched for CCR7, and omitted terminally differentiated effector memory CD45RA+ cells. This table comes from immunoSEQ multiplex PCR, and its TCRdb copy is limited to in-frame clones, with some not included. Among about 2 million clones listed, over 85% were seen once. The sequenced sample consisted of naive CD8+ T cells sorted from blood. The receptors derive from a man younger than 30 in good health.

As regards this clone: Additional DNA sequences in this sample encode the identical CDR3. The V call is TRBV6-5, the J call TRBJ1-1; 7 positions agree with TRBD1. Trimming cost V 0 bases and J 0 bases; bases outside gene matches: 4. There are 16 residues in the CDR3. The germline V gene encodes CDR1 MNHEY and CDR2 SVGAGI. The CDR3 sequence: CASSYSTGEVNTEAFF. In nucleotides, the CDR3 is TGTGCCAGCAGTTACTCTACAGGGGAGGTGAACACTGAAGCTTTCTTT.

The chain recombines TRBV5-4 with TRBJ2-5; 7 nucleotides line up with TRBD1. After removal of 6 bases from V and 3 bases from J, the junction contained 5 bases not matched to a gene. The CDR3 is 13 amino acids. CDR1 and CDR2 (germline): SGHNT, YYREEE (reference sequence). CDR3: CASIPQGEETQYF. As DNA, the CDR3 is TGTGCCAGCATCCCGCAGGGGGAAGAGACCCAGTACTTC. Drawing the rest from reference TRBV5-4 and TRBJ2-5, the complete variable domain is ETGVTQSPTHLIKTRGQQVTLRCSSQSGHNTVSWYQQALGQGPQFIFQYYREEENGRGNFPPRFSGLQFPNYSSELNVNALELDDSALYLCASIPQGEETQYFGPGTRLLVL.

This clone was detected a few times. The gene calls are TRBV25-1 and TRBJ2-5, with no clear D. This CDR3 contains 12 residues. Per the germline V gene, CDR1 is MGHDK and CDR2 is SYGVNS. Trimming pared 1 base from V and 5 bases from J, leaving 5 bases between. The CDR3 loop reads CASSELGETQYF. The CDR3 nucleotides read TGTGCCAGCAGTGAATTAGGGGAGACCCAGTACTTC.

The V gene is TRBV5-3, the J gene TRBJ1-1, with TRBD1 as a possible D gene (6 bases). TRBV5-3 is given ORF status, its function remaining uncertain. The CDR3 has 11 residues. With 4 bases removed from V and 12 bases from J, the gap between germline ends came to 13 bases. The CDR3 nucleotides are TGTGCCAGAAGCCGGGGGGACAACCCTTTCTTT. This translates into CARSRGDNPFF.

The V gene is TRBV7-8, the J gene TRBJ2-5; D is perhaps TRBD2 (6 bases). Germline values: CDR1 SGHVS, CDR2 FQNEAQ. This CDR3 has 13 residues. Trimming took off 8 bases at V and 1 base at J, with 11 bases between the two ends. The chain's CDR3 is CASGGLSQETQYF. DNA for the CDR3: TGTGCCAGCGGGGGACTTTCCCAAGAGACCCAGTACTTC.

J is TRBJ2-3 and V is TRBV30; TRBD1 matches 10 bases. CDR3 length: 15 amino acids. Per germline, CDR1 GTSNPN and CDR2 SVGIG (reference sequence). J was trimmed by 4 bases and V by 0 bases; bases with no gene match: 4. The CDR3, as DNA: TGTGCCTGGAGTGTACTAGGGACAGGGGCAGATACGCAGTATTTT. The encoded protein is CAWSVLGTGADTQYF. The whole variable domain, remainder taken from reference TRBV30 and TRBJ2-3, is SQTIHQWPATLVQPVGSPLSLECTVEGTSNPNLYWYRQAAGRGLQLLFYSVGIGQISSEVPQNLSASRPQDRQFILSSKKLLLSDSGFYLCAWSVLGTGADTQYFGPGTRLTVL.

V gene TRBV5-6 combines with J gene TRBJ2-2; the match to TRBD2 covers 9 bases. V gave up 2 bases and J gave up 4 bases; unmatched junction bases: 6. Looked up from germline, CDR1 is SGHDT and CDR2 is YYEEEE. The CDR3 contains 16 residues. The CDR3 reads CASSFPSGKLTGELFF. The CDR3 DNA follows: TGTGCCAGCAGCTTTCCTAGCGGGAAACTCACCGGGGAGCTGTTTTTT.

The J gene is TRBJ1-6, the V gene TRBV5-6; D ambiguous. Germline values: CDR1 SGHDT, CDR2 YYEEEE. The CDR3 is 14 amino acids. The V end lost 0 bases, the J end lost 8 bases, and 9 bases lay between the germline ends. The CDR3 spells CASSLATGYSPLHF. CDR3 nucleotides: TGTGCCAGCAGCTTGGCCACCGGGTATTCACCCCTCCACTTT.